The T cell receptor beta chain under discussion was sequenced for a study of response to subunit inactivated influenza vaccine. Broader study findings: The authors suggested that few new T cells are recruited per seasonal influenza vaccination.

TCRdb re-called the RT-PCR reads through MiXCR, storing one row per CDR3 protein. The sample lists hundreds of thousands of distinct CDR3 sequences, 16% occurring once. Worth noting for this clonotype: Its target is unknown.

Germline assignment: CDR1 SNHLY and CDR2 FYNNEI. The CDR3 length is 13 residues. Trimming shortened V by 3 bases and J by 4 bases, and 10 bases separated the two germline ends. This chain connects TRBV2 to TRBJ2-7; D remains ambiguous. The receptor was isolated from a man aged 50 to 69 who received an inactivated influenza vaccine. Sequenced here: CD4+ T cells sorted from PBMCs, sampled roughly 24 months after vaccination. This CDR3 is CASSDRALYEQYF. CDR3 sequence (DNA): TGTGCCAGCAGTGATCGGGCTCTGTACGAGCAGTACTTC.